A single sample gave rise to the 5 T cell receptor beta chains below, sequenced in a study of breast tumors, draining lymph nodes, adjacent tissues. TCRdb used MiXCR to reprocess the multiplex PCR reads, holding one entry per CDR3 protein. The sample yields about 15,000 distinct CDR3 sequences, less than 65% seen once. Sequenced: tumor-adjacent breast tissue. Receptors were obtained from a female donor with breast cancer. Some clones in this sample may be carry-over from other donors' samples.

As to this clonotype: In this CDR3 the conserved last residue, phenylalanine or tryptophan, is missing, so a read error is likely. It is unclear where the CDR3 begins or ends on the DNA, so no DNA is shown, and the CDR3 is as TCRdb lists it. V gene TRBV6-1 combines with J gene TRBJ2-1; no DNA check was done on the table's D call, TRBD2. The CDR3 spans 14 amino acids, including both terminal residues. Germline CDR1 reads MNHNS; CDR2 reads SASEGT. The CDR3 protein is CASSVDLGGNEQLL.

CDR3 sequence: CASGPGNTNTGELFF. DNA for the CDR3: TGTGCCAGCGGCCCCGGTAACACGAACACCGGGGAGCTGTTTTTT. This chain connects TRBV12-3 or TRBV12-4 to TRBJ2-2; D remains ambiguous. V shed 8 bases and J shed 0 bases, with 13 bases lying between them. The CDR3 loop spans 15 amino acids.

In its sample, this clonotype was seen a few times. The chain couples TRBV6-6 to TRBJ1-1, with D hard to call. The V gene's germline CDR1 is MNHNY and CDR2 SVGAGI (reference sequence). The V end was cut by 6 bases, the J end by 0 bases, with 8 bases between. The CDR3 has 13 amino acids. The CDR3 nucleotides read TGTGCCAGCAGAGACACAGTGAACACTGAAGCTTTCTTT. Amino acid sequence: CASRDTVNTEAFF.

This clonotype showed up many times. The chain carries TRBV20-1 and TRBJ1-1; unclear D gene. The CDR3 is 11 amino acids. From germline, CDR1 is DFQATT and CDR2 SNEGSKA (reference sequence). The germline V and J ends were trimmed by 6 bases and 2 bases, with 7 bases remaining between them. CDR3 sequence (DNA): TGCAGTGCCGAAACCAACACTGAAGCTTTCTTT. Translation: CSAETNTEAFF.

Only one count was recorded for this clonotype. This sequence joins TRBV7-3 and TRBJ2-7; TRBD2 agrees at 7 bases. The CDR3 extends over 15 amino acids. The junction had 8 bases not matched to a gene; V was cut back by 5 bases and J by 1 base. Germline-derived CDR1 and CDR2 are SGHTA and FQGTGA. The CDR3 coding sequence is TGTGCCAGCAGCGTCCTCGCGGGACTATCCTACGAGCAGTACTTC. Amino acids: CASSVLAGLSYEQYF.